These 10 T cell receptor beta chains share one sample of origin, sequenced in a study of blood T cell repertoires in COVID-19. Profiling relied on immunoSEQ multiplex PCR, and the TCRdb table lists in-frame clones only, not all of them. Here the sample spans over 250,000 clones, around 89% being singletons. Sequences were obtained from peripheral blood. The receptor set was obtained from a woman between 50 and 59 years old with COVID-19, enrolled during active disease.

The genes are TRBV9 and TRBJ2-1; 8 bases map to TRBD2. The length of the CDR3 is 16 residues. Germline-derived CDR1 and CDR2 are SGDLS and YYNGEE. After removal of 4 bases from V and 7 bases from J, the junction contained 13 bases not matched to a gene. CDR3 amino acids: CASSSRSGTSSNEQFF. CDR3 DNA: TGTGCCAGCAGCTCGCGATCCGGGACTAGTAGTAATGAGCAGTTCTTC.

The chain employs TRBV6-1 and TRBJ2-5; 13 bases agree with TRBD2. CDR1 is MNHNS and CDR2 is SASEGT in the germline V gene. V lost 4 bases, J lost 7 bases, and 9 bases stayed unmatched. The CDR3 has 16 residues. CDR3 loop: CASSAGLAGVSGTQYF. CDR3 nucleotides: TGTGCCAGCAGTGCAGGACTAGCGGGAGTCTCGGGGACCCAGTACTTC.

The chain joins TRBV6-1 to TRBJ1-2; no reliable D call. The CDR3 is 16 residues long. CDR1 is MNHNS and CDR2 is SASEGT in the germline V gene. With 2 bases removed from V and 3 bases from J, the gap between germline ends came to 16 bases. CDR3 sequence: CASSESWEVDDYGYTF. CDR3 DNA sequence: TGTGCCAGCAGTGAAAGCTGGGAGGTAGATGACTATGGCTACACCTTC.

The chain employs TRBV27 and TRBJ1-2; 8 positions match TRBD1. Germline V lookup: CDR1 MNHEY, CDR2 SMNVEV (reference sequence). This CDR3 region has 15 residues. Trimming removed 6 bases from V and 7 bases from J; junction bases left unmatched: 13. For the CDR3, the DNA is TGTGCCAGCAGCCTAGAGACAGGGGCCCCCTCTGGCTACACCTTC. Translating it yields CASSLETGAPSGYTF.

V usage is TRBV9 and J usage is TRBJ2-3; D is possibly TRBD1 (6 bases). The CDR3 spans 17 residues. Germline CDR1 is SGDLS and CDR2 is YYNGEE. With 4 bases removed from V and 2 bases from J, the gap between germline ends came to 20 bases. CDR3 protein: CASSPRNRARNTDTQYF. For the CDR3, the DNA is TGTGCCAGCAGCCCCCGGAACAGGGCAAGGAACACAGATACGCAGTATTTT. Filled out from reference TRBV9 and TRBJ2-3, the complete variable domain reads DSGVTQTPKHLITATGQRVTLRCSPRSGDLSVYWYQQSLDQGLQFLIQYYNGEERAKGNILERFSAQQFPDLHSELNLSSLELGDSALYFCASSPRNRARNTDTQYFGPGTRLTVL.

The chain couples TRBV4-2 to TRBJ2-5; maybe TRBD2 (6 bases). V dropped 0 bases and J dropped 7 bases, with 9 bases sitting between them. Germline V gene sequence: CDR1 LGHNA, CDR2 YNFKEQ. The CDR3 extends over 13 amino acids. The CDR3 nucleotides read TGTGCCAGCAGCCAAGATTTGGGGGGGACCCAGTACTTC. Amino acids: CASSQDLGGTQYF.

The chain employs TRBV2 and TRBJ2-2, with 8 bases lining up with TRBD1. The germline gives CDR1 SNHLY, CDR2 FYNNEI. The CDR3 loop spans 15 amino acids. V shed 6 bases and J 5 bases; nucleotides not matched to a gene: 8. The CDR3 region has the DNA TGTGCCAGCAGCCTCGGACAGGGAAGGACCGGGGAGCTGTTTTTT. It encodes CASSLGQGRTGELFF.

The count of this clone is one. The chain combines TRBV27 with TRBJ2-5; 7 positions agree with TRBD1. V was pared by 6 bases and J by 9 bases, with 13 bases of the junction left unmatched. Germline CDR1 is MNHEY and CDR2 is SMNVEV (reference sequence). This CDR3 region has 14 residues. The CDR3 is CASSPGQPGSSQYF. For the CDR3, the DNA is TGTGCCAGCAGCCCGGGACAGCCGGGGAGTTCCCAGTACTTC.

The genes are TRBV11-2 and TRBJ2-2; D is undetermined. CDR3 length: 12 residues. CDR1 is SGHAT, CDR2 FQNNGV, per germline. Trimming stripped 4 bases from V and 6 bases from J, with 6 bases between. The CDR3 loop reads CASSSRAGELFF. The CDR3 DNA reads as TGTGCCAGCAGCTCTAGAGCCGGGGAGCTGTTTTTT.

The gene calls are TRBV19 and TRBJ1-5; 7 bases are shared with TRBD1. V was clipped by 0 bases and J by 4 bases; unmatched bases: 0. The germline V gene encodes CDR1 LNHDA and CDR2 SQIVND (reference sequence). The CDR3 contains 14 residues. The CDR3 DNA sequence: TGTGCCAGTAGTATAGAACAGGGGAATCAGCCCCAGCATTTT. The encoded protein is CASSIEQGNQPQHF.